This TCR beta chain was observed in a study of T-cell memory formation after mild COVID-19. The study's findings and limits: Clones contracting across day 15 to 85 had a balanced CD4/CD8 profile; later expanding clones leaned CD4+. Pre-infection memory contained some responding clones, which suggested that cross-reactive memory had joined.

Each CDR3 protein is one row after TCRdb ran MiXCR on the 5' RACE reads. Counted here are 300,000 to 400,000 distinct CDR3 sequences, roughly an eighth occurring once; the ten biggest clones make up about 20%. Only a few counts were recorded for this clonotype. The antigen remains unidentified. Germline values: CDR1 MNHEY, CDR2 SMNVEV (reference sequence). The CDR3 runs to 15 residues. V was trimmed by 6 bases and J by 3 bases, leaving 12 bases between them. Sequencing input: PBMCs or a T cell subset sorted from them (not recorded which). The chain combines TRBV27 with TRBJ1-6, with D uncertain. The clonotype comes from a man between 18 and 29 years old who had mild COVID-19 (a few samples of this study predate the infection). Cell type and time point are not known. The CDR3 here is CASSSLGYYNSPLHF. CDR3 in DNA: TGTGCCAGCAGCTCCTTGGGGTACTATAATTCACCCCTCCACTTT.